The present TCR beta chain was sequenced within a study of blood T cells in healthy people across ages. Alongside a J-beta primer mix, a sample-barcoded 5' primer served in a second PCR lasting about 7 to 11 cycles. One entry per CDR3 protein, called by TCRdb with MiXCR from the 5' RACE reads. The data contain some 710,000 distinct CDR3 sequences, about 45% of them singletons. Germline loops: CDR1 SGHTA, CDR2 FQGNSA. The CDR3 spans 13 residues. The V end lost 0 bases, the J end lost 7 bases, and 10 bases lay between the germline ends. Study results and limitations: The study could not conclusively compare naive and antigen-experienced cells, given its unsorted PBMCs.

As for this clonotype: No antigen is known for it.

The chain recombines TRBV7-2 with TRBJ2-7; tentative D call: TRBD2 (5 bases). The specimen sequenced was blood. The receptor comes from an elderly man in good health. CDR3 DNA: TGTGCCAGCAGCTTAGCCGGGGTCAATGAGCAGTACTTC. Protein: CASSLAGVNEQYF.